The T cell receptor (beta chain) described here comes from a study of blood T cell dynamics during melanoma immunotherapy. Time point given: week 3, after first cycle of checkpoint inhibitor. Only in-frame clones appear in the TCRdb table, and some are missing; sequencing was by immunoSEQ multiplex PCR. The top ten hold 8% to 9% of the sample, which has 900 to 1,300 clones, roughly nine tenths seen once. V was pared by 4 bases and J by 5 bases, with 21 bases between. Germline CDR1 and CDR2: KGHSH and LQKENI. The CDR3 contains 16 residues. The clonotype comes from a human donor with melanoma. The specimen comprised cell-free DNA from blood, sampled from a patient treated with checkpoint blockade. The V call is TRBV18, the J call TRBJ2-7; D perhaps matches TRBD2 (7 bases). DNA of the CDR3: TGTGCCAGCTCACTCCGTGGGGGCGGGAGTCCCGACGAGCAGTACTTC. The encoded protein is CASSLRGGGSPDEQYF.